The 31 T cell receptor beta chains below all came from one sample that was sequenced in a study of beta chain features in type 1 diabetes. Of the isolated RNA, all was reverse transcribed, and so the sequenced material was expressed TCRB transcripts. Generated by immunoSEQ multiplex PCR, the TCRdb table keeps only in-frame clones and is missing some. The sample holds 350,000 to 450,000 clones, approximately 14% seen once. Sequenced sample: naive CD4+ T cells from blood. All receptors derive from a man aged 30-40 years in good health.

This clone showed up just a few times. The gene calls are TRBV30 and TRBJ2-7; D might be TRBD1 or TRBD2, each matching 5 bases. CDR1 and CDR2 from the germline V gene are GTSNPN and SVGIG (reference sequence). The CDR3 totals 11 residues. Trimming shortened V by 5 bases and J by 4 bases, and 9 bases separated the two germline ends. In DNA, the CDR3 is TGTGCCTGGGGGGACCGTTACGAGCAGTACGTC. As protein: CAWGDRYEQYV.

This clone appeared a few times. The CDR3 protein is CASSLFPSGFTGELFF. The CDR3 bases are TGTGCCAGCAGTTTATTTCCTAGCGGGTTCACCGGGGAGCTGTTTTTT. This rearrangement joins TRBV27 to TRBJ2-2; 8 bases map to TRBD2. J gave up 4 bases and V 1 base, and 5 bases lay outside the gene matches. CDR3 length: 16 residues. The germline CDR1 and CDR2 sequences are MNHEY and SMNVEV (reference sequence).

The table lists this clone with a few counts. The junction shows a germline mismatch at one end, possibly a read error. The chain employs TRBV6-5 and TRBJ1-1; D perhaps matches TRBD1 (6 bases). Per the germline V gene, CDR1 is MNHEY and CDR2 is SVGAGI. The CDR3 loop spans 14 amino acids. The DNA of the CDR3 is TGTGCCAGCAGTCCCCTGCAGAGGGACACGGAAGCTTTCTTT. Its translation is CASSPLQRDTEAFF.

This clone showed up just a few times. The rearrangement uses TRBV29-1 and TRBJ2-3; D possibly corresponds to TRBD1 (6 bases). Trimming removed 1 base from V and 1 base from J, with 15 bases in between. Germline-derived CDR1 and CDR2 are SQVTM and ANQGSEA. The CDR3 is 16 residues long. CDR3 nucleotide sequence: TGCAGCGTTGAAGGCGTTCGGACAGCACGCACAGATACGCAGTATTTT. Translated: CSVEGVRTARTDTQYF.

This rearrangement joins TRBV6-6 to TRBJ1-3; no reliable D call. CDR3 length equals 15 residues. The germline V gene encodes CDR1 MNHNY and CDR2 SVGAGI (reference sequence). V dropped 0 bases and J dropped 0 bases, with 6 bases sitting between them. This CDR3 reads CASSYSKGSGNTIYF. The CDR3 bases are TGTGCCAGCAGTTACTCGAAAGGCTCTGGAAACACCATATATTTT.

Comments on this clone: An end of the junction does not agree with germline; a read error may underlie this. The chain carries TRBV5-4 and TRBJ2-3; TRBD2 aligns across 13 bases. The CDR3 runs to 16 residues. Germline CDR1 and CDR2: SGHNT and YYREEE (reference sequence). CDR3 in amino acids: CASSTGTSGASDTQCF. The CDR3, as DNA: TGTGCCAGCAGCACCGGGACTAGCGGGGCATCAGATACGCAGTGTTTT.

This sequence joins TRBV21-1 and TRBJ1-1; TRBD1, as called in the table, went unchecked against the DNA. TRBV21-1 is assigned pseudogene status. The CDR3 contains 13 residues. CDR3 coding DNA: TGTGCCAGCCCCAGGGGGCTGAACACTGAAGCTTTCTTT. This translates into CASPRGLNTEAFF.

The gene calls are TRBV9 and TRBJ1-2; no clear D gene. Germline CDR1 and CDR2: SGDLS and YYNGEE. This CDR3 has 15 residues. V lost 2 bases to trimming and J lost 0 bases, with 11 bases between them. The CDR3 DNA reads TGTGCCAGCAGCGTCGCCCTGAACACTAACTATGGCTACACCTTC. Protein sequence: CASSVALNTNYGYTF.

The chain links TRBV5-6 to TRBJ2-2, with a tentative D call TRBD1 (6 bases). This CDR3 spans 16 amino acids. Between the trimmed V and J ends, which lost 4 bases and 1 base, there was a span of 14 bases. Germline V gene lookup returns CDR1 SGHDT and CDR2 YYEEEE. CDR3 in amino acids: CASSPGGQMNTGELFF. DNA of the CDR3: TGTGCCAGCAGCCCCGGCGGACAGATGAACACCGGGGAGCTGTTTTTT.

This clone has more than one count but fewer than ten. The chain combines TRBV29-1 with TRBJ1-3; 12 nucleotides line up with TRBD1. Unmatched junction bases numbered 4, after V lost 5 bases and J lost 2 bases. Germline V gene lookup returns CDR1 SQVTM and CDR2 ANQGSEA. The length of the CDR3 is 15 residues. This CDR3 is CSVRDRGPAGNTIYF. The DNA of the CDR3 is TGCAGCGTTCGGGACAGGGGGCCCGCTGGAAACACCATATATTTT.

V usage is TRBV19 and J usage is TRBJ1-2; D unclear. V was pared by 6 bases and J by 8 bases, with 13 bases between. The CDR3 sequence is 12 residues long. Per the germline V gene, CDR1 is LNHDA and CDR2 is SQIVND (reference sequence). The CDR3 nucleotides are TGTGCCAGTAGCCATACCCGGGAAGGCTACACCTTC. Its protein product is CASSHTREGYTF.

V is TRBV29-1 and J is TRBJ2-3; D might be TRBD2 (5 bases). The germline V gene encodes CDR1 SQVTM and CDR2 ANQGSEA. The germline V and J ends were trimmed by 6 bases and 3 bases, with 13 bases remaining between them. The CDR3 length is 13 residues. The CDR3 loop is CSVSVLATDTQYF. The CDR3 DNA sequence: TGCAGCGTGTCAGTCCTAGCAACAGATACGCAGTATTTT.

This clone was seen a few times. CDR3 DNA: TGTGCCAGCAGTTACTCGTTTGGGGCAACTAATGAAAAACTGTTTTTT. Translated: CASSYSFGATNEKLFF. This chain uses TRBV6-5 with TRBJ1-4; unclear D gene. CDR3 length: 16 residues. Per germline, CDR1 MNHEY and CDR2 SVGAGI. Trimming removed 0 bases from V and 0 bases from J, with 8 bases in between.

This clone was seen repeatedly, ten times or more. This chain connects TRBV4-3 to TRBJ2-1; D is ambiguous. CDR3 length equals 14 residues. The ends were cut back, 0 bases at V and 6 bases at J, with 9 bases in the middle. Germline lookup yields CDR1 LGHNA and CDR2 YSLEER. CDR3 DNA: TGCGCCAGCAGCCAAGAAGGAGCCCGCAATGAGCAGTTCTTC. It translates to CASSQEGARNEQFF.

This clone has ten or more counts. The chain uses TRBV7-2 and TRBJ2-7; 8 bases agree with TRBD2. This CDR3 region has 13 residues. The germline CDR1 and CDR2 sequences are SGHTA and FQGNSA. J was trimmed by 3 bases and V by 5 bases; bases with no gene match: 3. DNA of the CDR3: TGTGCCAGCAGCCCAGCGGGAGTCTACGAGCAGTACGTC. It is translated as CASSPAGVYEQYV.

This clone was picked up a small number of times. The chain employs TRBV4-1 and TRBJ2-5, with 7 bases aligning to TRBD1. The germline V gene has CDR1 MGHRA and CDR2 YSYEKL. The J segment lost 9 bases and the V segment lost 3 bases, leaving 1 base of the junction unmatched. The CDR3 runs 11 residues. CDR3 sequence (DNA): TGCGCCAGCAGCCACACAGGGGCCCAGTACTTC. Its translation: CASSHTGAQYF.

This clone was counted a few times. This rearrangement joins TRBV4-3 to TRBJ2-1, with 9 bases fitting TRBD2. CDR3 length: 17 amino acids. CDR1 is LGHNA and CDR2 is YSLEER in the germline V gene. V shed 0 bases, J shed 2 bases, and the junction held 5 bases outside the gene matches. In DNA form, the CDR3 reads TGCGCCAGCAGCCAAGATCGACTAGCGGCGGCCTACAATGAGCAGTTCTTC. It encodes CASSQDRLAAAYNEQFF.

The sample holds a few counts of this clone. This rearrangement joins TRBV5-1 to TRBJ2-6, with D tentatively TRBD1 (5 bases). There are 16 residues in the CDR3. Looked up from germline, CDR1 is SGHRS and CDR2 is YFSETQ. V lost 0 bases, J lost 0 bases, and 7 bases lay in between. CDR3: CASSLGGTSGANVLTF. The CDR3 DNA reads as TGCGCCAGCAGCTTGGGGGGCACCTCTGGGGCCAACGTCCTGACTTTC. The full variable domain, in which reference TRBV5-1 and TRBJ2-6 provide the parts outside the CDR3, is KAGVTQTPRYLIKTRGQQVTLSCSPISGHRSVSWYQQTPGQGLQFLFEYFSETQRNKGNFPGRFSGRQFSNSRSEMNVSTLELGDSALYLCASSLGGTSGANVLTFGAGSRLTVL.

This clone was recorded many times. The rearrangement links TRBV14 to TRBJ2-7, with unresolved D. The length of the CDR3 is 12 residues. Trimming removed 6 bases from V and 5 bases from J, with 11 bases in between. The germline CDR1 and CDR2 sequences are SGHDN and FVKESK. The CDR3 loop is CASSRRIHEQYF. CDR3 sequence (DNA): TGTGCCAGCAGTCGAAGGATCCACGAGCAGTACTTC.

The genes are TRBV30 and TRBJ1-5; 8 bases align to TRBD1. Trimming took 4 bases from V and 1 from J; bases not matched to a gene: 6. The CDR3 sequence is 15 residues long. The germline gives CDR1 GTSNPN, CDR2 SVGIG (reference sequence). This chain's CDR3 is CAWTFGQGSNQPQHF. In DNA form, the CDR3 reads TGTGCCTGGACCTTCGGACAGGGAAGCAATCAGCCCCAGCATTTT.

For the CDR3, the DNA is TGTGCCAGCCTGGAGGGGGTAGGGTCCTACGAGCAGTACGTC. Its protein is CASLEGVGSYEQYV. The chain is built from TRBV6-1 and TRBJ2-7, with D perhaps given as TRBD1 or TRBD2 (6 bases each). This CDR3 spans 14 amino acids. Germline CDR1 is MNHNS and CDR2 is SASEGT. Between the trimmed V and J ends, which lost 8 bases and 1 base, there was a span of 15 bases.

This clone occurred a few times. The CDR3 nucleotides read TGCGCCAGCAGTGAGTCTGGGCGGTACAATGAGCAGTTCTTC. This codes for CASSESGRYNEQFF. The chain employs TRBV10-2 and TRBJ2-1; D remains ambiguous. The CDR3 spans 14 residues. Deletions cut 0 bases from V and 4 bases from J, with 7 bases between. Germline V gene sequence: CDR1 WSHSY, CDR2 SAAADI.

This clone showed up just a few times. The identical CDR3 is also encoded by other nucleotide sequences in the sample. The V and J genes are TRBV7-2 and TRBJ2-1; D is uncertain. This CDR3 contains 11 residues. CDR1 SGHTA and CDR2 FQGNSA come from the germline V gene. Between the trimmed V and J ends, which lost 5 bases and 6 bases, there was a span of 5 bases. CDR3 amino acids: CASSPANEQFF. The CDR3 DNA follows: TGTGCCAGCAGCCCAGCCAATGAGCAGTTCTTC.

The chain carries TRBV9 and TRBJ2-7; no clear D. The CDR3 has 12 residues. The germline CDR1 and CDR2 sequences are SGDLS and YYNGEE. The germline V and J ends were trimmed by 2 bases and 7 bases, with 10 bases remaining between them. The CDR3 DNA sequence: TGTGCCAGCAGCGTTTACCCTCGGGAGCAGTACGTC. This sequence encodes CASSVYPREQYV.

The chain is built from TRBV6-6 and TRBJ2-3; TRBD1 is a possible D gene (7 bases). This CDR3 spans 16 amino acids. Trimming removed 4 bases at V and 4 bases at J, with 18 bases between. Looked up from germline, CDR1 is MNHNY and CDR2 is SVGAGI (reference sequence). The CDR3 reads CASSSGGGIHADTQYF. Written as DNA, the CDR3 is TGTGCCAGCAGTTCAGGAGGGGGCATCCACGCAGATACGCAGTATTTT.

The chain joins TRBV5-6 to TRBJ2-3, with 9 bases fitting TRBD1. The CDR3 runs 14 residues. The J segment lost 1 base and the V segment lost 3 bases, leaving 0 bases of the junction unmatched. Per the germline V gene, CDR1 is SGHDT and CDR2 is YYEEEE. CDR3 sequence reads: CASSWDRGTDTQYF. CDR3 in DNA: TGTGCCAGCAGCTGGGACAGGGGCACAGATACGCAGTATTTT.

This clone came up many times. The chain uses TRBV5-4 and TRBJ2-1, with a tentative D call TRBD2 (6 bases). The CDR3 is 15 residues long. The germline V gene encodes CDR1 SGHNT and CDR2 YYREEE (reference sequence). The V and J ends lost 5 bases and 6 bases respectively, with 18 bases between them. The CDR3 sequence is CASSYGGPIVNEQFF. CDR3 coding DNA: TGTGCCAGCAGTTACGGAGGGCCAATTGTCAATGAGCAGTTCTTC.

There are a few counts of this clone. V is TRBV7-2 and J is TRBJ2-4; D assignment may be TRBD1 or TRBD2 (5 bases each). Germline CDR1 and CDR2: SGHTA and FQGNSA. This CDR3 contains 17 residues. Trimming took off 3 bases at V and 0 bases at J, with 15 bases between the two ends. The CDR3 here is CASSFLVGGRAKNIQYF. In DNA form, the CDR3 reads TGTGCCAGCAGCTTCCTTGTTGGGGGACGAGCCAAAAACATTCAGTACTTC.

This chain uses TRBV10-3 with TRBJ2-3; 11 bases are shared with TRBD2. Looked up from germline, CDR1 is ENHRY and CDR2 is SYGVKD. The CDR3 extends over 15 amino acids. V was pared by 4 bases and J by 2 bases, with 2 bases of the junction left unmatched. For the CDR3, the DNA is TGTGCCATCAGTGTACTAGCGGGAGCCACAGATACGCAGTATTTT. This codes for CAISVLAGATDTQYF.

There are a few counts of this clone. This chain links TRBV10-3 with TRBJ1-3; D might be TRBD1 (6 bases). The germline gives CDR1 ENHRY, CDR2 SYGVKD. Trimming cost V 0 bases and J 0 bases, with 12 bases left between them. The CDR3 runs 17 residues. CDR3 sequence (DNA): TGTGCCATCAGTGAGTCTGAACAGGGCGGCTCTGGAAACACCATATATTTT. Protein sequence: CAISESEQGGSGNTIYF.

For the CDR3, the DNA is TGTGCCAGCAGCGTAAGCGGGGGGGCGTCGAATGAGCAGTTCTTC. Protein product: CASSVSGGASNEQFF. The V and J genes are TRBV7-2 and TRBJ2-1; 10 positions agree with TRBD2. CDR3 length: 15 residues. Germline loops: CDR1 SGHTA, CDR2 FQGNSA. J lost 7 bases, V lost 5 bases, and 8 bases had no gene match.